The 18 T cell receptor beta chains reported below all come from one sample, sequenced in a study of blood T cell repertoires in COVID-19. Libraries were prepared by immunoSEQ multiplex PCR; TCRdb keeps only in-frame clonotypes and omits some of them. The sample yields about 83,000 clones, roughly nine tenths seen once. The sample was peripheral blood. The receptors derive from a woman over 75 with active or convalescent COVID-19.

V and J are TRBV27 and TRBJ2-1, with 8 bases lining up with TRBD2. The CDR3 loop spans 15 amino acids. The trim removed 6 bases at V and 6 bases at J, leaving 10 bases unmatched. CDR1 MNHEY and CDR2 SMNVEV come from the germline V gene (reference sequence). DNA of the CDR3: TGTGCCAGCAGCCGTGGGCTAGCGGGTGGCAATGAGCAGTTCTTC. Translation gives CASSRGLAGGNEQFF.

This clone is a singleton in its sample. The rearrangement links TRBV28 to TRBJ1-1, with a tentative D call TRBD1 (5 bases). V dropped 5 bases and J dropped 8 bases, with 15 bases sitting between them. Germline V CDR1 and CDR2: MDHEN, SYDVKM. The CDR3 totals 13 residues. The CDR3 spells CASSPRQTLEAFF. The CDR3 DNA sequence: TGTGCCAGCAGTCCGAGACAGACCCTGGAAGCTTTCTTT. The whole variable domain, remainder taken from reference TRBV28 and TRBJ1-1, is DVKVTQSSRYLVKRTGEKVFLECVQDMDHENMFWYRQDPGLGLRLIYFSYDVKMKEKGDIPEGYSVSREKKERFSLILESASTNQTSMYLCASSPRQTLEAFFGQGTRLTVV.

J is TRBJ2-1 and V is TRBV7-9; D unresolved. V was cut by 2 bases and J by 7 bases, with 15 bases left in between. Germline V gives CDR1 SEHNR, CDR2 FQNEAQ (reference sequence). The CDR3 runs 15 residues. CDR3 loop: CASSLSAATQNEQFF. For the CDR3, the DNA is TGTGCCAGCAGCTTAAGCGCAGCTACCCAAAATGAGCAGTTCTTC.

The chain recombines TRBV25-1 with TRBJ1-1; perhaps TRBD1 as D (6 bases). The CDR3 has 15 residues. V shed 4 bases and J shed 2 bases, with 14 bases lying between them. The V gene's germline CDR1 is MGHDK and CDR2 SYGVNS. The CDR3 spells CASSGKTGGNTEAFF. DNA for the CDR3: TGTGCCAGCAGTGGCAAGACAGGAGGAAACACTGAAGCTTTCTTT.

This clone was picked up one time. The rearrangement joins TRBV29-1 to TRBJ1-2, with D tentatively TRBD1 (6 bases). V was shortened by 6 bases and J by 8 bases, with 16 bases between the two germline ends. The CDR3 has 12 amino acids. From germline, CDR1 is SQVTM and CDR2 ANQGSEA. The CDR3 loop reads CSVSSDRGGYTF. In nucleotides, the CDR3 is TGCAGCGTCTCGTCGGACAGAGGAGGCTACACCTTC. Looking up the rest from reference TRBV29-1 and TRBJ1-2 gives the full variable domain: SAVISQKPSRDICQRGTSLTIQCQVDSQVTMMFWYRQQPGQSLTLIATANQGSEATYESGFVIDKFPISRPNLTFSTLTVSNMSPEDSSIYLCSVSSDRGGYTFGSGTRLTVV.

CDR3 protein: CASSLRFTGITYEQYF. The CDR3 region has the DNA TGTGCCAGCAGCTTAAGGTTTACAGGGATTACCTACGAGCAGTACTTC. The V gene is TRBV7-8, the J gene TRBJ2-7, with a possible D match to TRBD1 (6 bases). This CDR3 is 16 amino acids long. CDR1 is SGHVS, CDR2 FQNEAQ, per germline. The germline V and J ends were trimmed by 2 bases and 2 bases, with 16 bases remaining between them.

This clone was found once. The V and J genes are TRBV10-2 and TRBJ2-7; 7 bases agree with TRBD1. V dropped 9 bases and J dropped 5; count of bases not matched to a gene: 4. Per the germline V gene, CDR1 is WSHSY and CDR2 is SAAADI. The CDR3 sequence is 11 residues long. The CDR3: CASRTGNEQYF. Here the CDR3 DNA reads TGCGCCAGTCGGACAGGAAACGAGCAGTACTTC.

The genes are TRBV24-1 and TRBJ2-2; TRBD1 is a possible D gene (6 bases). Germline CDR1 reads KGHDR; CDR2 reads SFDVKD. The V gene lost 3 bases and the J gene lost 6 bases, with 10 bases spanning the gap. The CDR3 is 14 residues long. CDR3 in amino acids: CATSDVGASGELFF. CDR3 nucleotide sequence: TGTGCCACCAGTGATGTGGGGGCGTCCGGGGAGCTGTTTTTT.

The chain is built from TRBV6-5 and TRBJ2-7; 9 positions match TRBD1. The CDR3 length is 14 residues. CDR1 MNHEY and CDR2 SVGAGI come from the germline V gene. V shed 6 bases, J shed 6 bases, and the junction held 9 bases outside the gene matches. In DNA, the CDR3 is TGTGCCAGCAGCTCACAGGGGGCGTCCGGCGAGCAGTACTTC. Amino acid sequence: CASSSQGASGEQYF.

V is TRBV5-1 and J is TRBJ2-1; 7 positions match TRBD1. The V and J ends lost 4 bases and 4 bases, in that order; junction bases with no gene match: 5. The CDR3 spans 14 residues. The V gene's germline CDR1 is SGHRS and CDR2 YFSETQ. CDR3 in DNA: TGCGCCAGCAGCCAGGGGGACAGTTACAATGAGCAGTTCTTC. Amino acids: CASSQGDSYNEQFF.

The chain carries TRBV5-1 and TRBJ1-2; TRBD1 matches 7 bases. In germline, CDR1 is SGHRS, CDR2 YFSETQ. The junction had 4 bases not matched to a gene; V was cut back by 4 bases and J by 1 base. The CDR3 consists of 14 residues. The CDR3 region has the DNA TGCGCCAGCAGCCCGGACAGGTTTAACTATGGCTACACCTTC. Its protein product is CASSPDRFNYGYTF. Complete variable domain (other parts from reference TRBV5-1 and TRBJ1-2): KAGVTQTPRYLIKTRGQQVTLSCSPISGHRSVSWYQQTPGQGLQFLFEYFSETQRNKGNFPGRFSGRQFSNSRSEMNVSTLELGDSALYLCASSPDRFNYGYTFGSGTRLTVV.

A single count supports this clone. The chain has TRBV5-1 and TRBJ2-7, with 7 bases lining up with TRBD1. The V gene end was trimmed by 0 bases and the J gene end by 6 bases; junction bases not matched to a gene: 0. The CDR3 is 12 amino acids. Germline CDR1 SGHRS, CDR2 YFSETQ. The CDR3 sequence is CASSLAGGEQYF. Written as DNA, the CDR3 is TGCGCCAGCAGCTTGGCAGGGGGCGAGCAGTACTTC.

The chain couples TRBV7-2 to TRBJ1-1; D may be TRBD1 (5 bases). The length of the CDR3 is 14 residues. The V end was cut by 3 bases, the J end by 0 bases, with 8 bases between. Germline V gene sequence: CDR1 SGHTA, CDR2 FQGNSA. CDR3 coding DNA: TGTGCCAGCAGCTTTTCGGGGGTGAACACTGAAGCTTTCTTT. The encoded protein is CASSFSGVNTEAFF.

The chain recombines TRBV7-6 with TRBJ2-7, with 7 bases fitting TRBD2. CDR3 length equals 16 residues. Trimming removed 5 bases from V and 2 bases from J; junction bases left unmatched: 12. Germline CDR1 SGHVS, CDR2 FNYEAQ. DNA for the CDR3: TGTGCCAGCAGCCCCCGCCGGGGGGAGAAGGCCTACGAGCAGTACTTC. This gives the protein CASSPRRGEKAYEQYF.

The chain joins TRBV7-9 to TRBJ2-7, with D maybe TRBD1 (5 bases). V shed 4 bases and J shed 4 bases, with 11 bases lying between them. Germline values: CDR1 SEHNR, CDR2 FQNEAQ (reference sequence). This CDR3 is 13 amino acids long. CDR3 sequence (DNA): TGTGCCAGCAGCTCGCGAAACAGGTACGAGCAGTACTTC. Its translation: CASSSRNRYEQYF. The full variable domain, with the rest looked up from reference TRBV7-9 and TRBJ2-7, is DTGVSQNPRHKITKRGQNVTFRCDPISEHNRLYWYRQTLGQGPEFLTYFQNEAQLEKSRLLSDRFSAERPKGSFSTLEIQRTEQGDSAMYLCASSSRNRYEQYFGPGTRLTVT.

This clone was found a few times. This sequence joins TRBV12-3 or TRBV12-4 and TRBJ1-1; perhaps TRBD1 as D (5 bases). The CDR3 runs 13 residues. V was clipped by 6 bases and J by 1 base, with 9 bases between them. The CDR3 region is CASRGPENTEAFF. CDR3 DNA: TGTGCCAGCAGGGGGCCGGAGAACACTGAAGCTTTCTTT.

V gene TRBV6-1 combines with J gene TRBJ2-1; 11 bases fit TRBD2. Per germline, CDR1 MNHNS and CDR2 SASEGT. This CDR3 is 16 amino acids long. V was pared by 3 bases and J by 3 bases, with 4 bases of the junction left unmatched. The CDR3 nucleotides are TGTGCCAGCAGTGAGGGAGGGACTAGCGGCTACAATGAGCAGTTCTTC. Translated: CASSEGGTSGYNEQFF.

This chain joins TRBV24-1 and TRBJ1-3, with TRBD1 identical over 8 bases. In germline, CDR1 is KGHDR, CDR2 SFDVKD. V shed 12 bases, J shed 2 bases, and the junction held 8 bases outside the gene matches. The CDR3 covers 14 residues. The chain's CDR3 is CAPNRGKPGNTIYF. CDR3 bases: TGTGCCCCAAACAGGGGGAAGCCTGGAAACACCATATATTTT.